The 31 T cell receptor beta chains reported below all come from one sample, sequenced in a study of technical replicates of blood from several donors. Generated by immunoSEQ multiplex PCR, the TCRdb table keeps only in-frame clones and is missing some. The sample lists nearly 80,000 clones, approximately 93% occurring once. Sequenced: T cells isolated from PBMCs. Every receptor here comes from a human donor in good health.

The chain couples TRBV30 to TRBJ2-1, with 9 bases aligning to TRBD2. V shed 1 base and J 2 bases; nucleotides not matched to a gene: 0. CDR3 length: 14 residues. Germline V gives CDR1 GTSNPN, CDR2 SVGIG (reference sequence). The CDR3 reads CAWSGTSAYNEQFF. CDR3 coding DNA: TGTGCCTGGAGTGGGACTAGCGCCTACAATGAGCAGTTCTTC.

This sequence joins TRBV28 and TRBJ1-1, with D unresolved. Per the germline V gene, CDR1 is MDHEN and CDR2 is SYDVKM. The CDR3 extends over 13 amino acids. V was trimmed by 3 bases and J by 1 base, leaving 6 bases between them. CDR3 in amino acids: CASSFAGNTEAFF. As DNA, the CDR3 is TGTGCCAGCAGTTTCGCGGGGAACACTGAAGCTTTCTTT.

The chain couples TRBV6-1 to TRBJ2-1; 7 nucleotides agree with TRBD2. V trimming: 2 bases; J trimming: 6 bases; junction bases outside the gene matches: 4. Germline CDR1 reads MNHNS; CDR2 reads SASEGT. CDR3 length: 14 residues. Here the CDR3 reads CASSEYLAGNEQFF. The CDR3 DNA is TGTGCCAGCAGTGAATACTTAGCGGGCAATGAGCAGTTCTTC.

The rearrangement links TRBV29-1 to TRBJ1-4; no definite D call. The germline gives CDR1 SQVTM, CDR2 ANQGSEA. Trimming took off 6 bases at V and 8 bases at J, with 19 bases between the two ends. The CDR3 has 14 amino acids. For the CDR3, the DNA is TGCAGCGTAATCCAAGCCGCCGTACAGGAAAAACTGTTTTTT. As protein: CSVIQAAVQEKLFF.

The V gene is TRBV29-1, the J gene TRBJ1-1; D ambiguous. V lost 4 bases, J lost 6 bases, and 12 bases lay in between. Germline V gene lookup returns CDR1 SQVTM and CDR2 ANQGSEA. This CDR3 is 12 amino acids long. Here the CDR3 reads CSVAIGDAEAFF. The CDR3, as DNA: TGCAGCGTTGCTATTGGAGACGCTGAAGCTTTCTTT.

CDR3 nucleotides: TGCGCCAGCAGCCAAGAGGGTCGCGGACGGGGAAACATTCAGTACTTC. Its protein product is CASSQEGRGRGNIQYF. The chain links TRBV4-3 to TRBJ2-4, with a weak D call TRBD2 (5 bases). Trimming removed 0 bases from V and 6 bases from J, with 15 bases in between. The CDR3 spans 16 residues. The germline V gene encodes CDR1 LGHNA and CDR2 YSLEER.

The rearrangement links TRBV21-1 to TRBJ2-6; TRBD2 is taken as the D call from the table, unchecked against the DNA. TRBV21-1 is a pseudogene. The CDR3 loop spans 16 amino acids. The CDR3 DNA follows: TGTGCCAGCACTCCGGGACTAGGGGCCGGGGCCAACGTCCTGACTTTC. Encoded protein: CASTPGLGAGANVLTF.

The chain links TRBV9 to TRBJ2-7; 7 bases are a match to TRBD1. The CDR3 is 12 residues long. Unmatched junction bases numbered 5, after V lost 5 bases and J lost 6 bases. CDR1 and CDR2 from the germline V gene are SGDLS and YYNGEE. In nucleotides, the CDR3 is TGTGCCAGCAGGGGGACAGACGTCGAGCAGTACTTC. Translating gives CASRGTDVEQYF.

This clone was recorded only once. The V call is TRBV11-2, the J call TRBJ2-7; 9 bases are a match to TRBD2. This CDR3 is built from 15 residues. The ends lost 2 bases at V and 3 bases at J; junction bases unmatched: 5. CDR1 is SGHAT and CDR2 is FQNNGV in the germline V gene. The CDR3 DNA follows: TGTGCCAGCAGCTTATCAGGTAGCGGGAGCTACGAGCAGTACTTC. It is translated as CASSLSGSGSYEQYF.

This clone was picked up one time. This chain links TRBV28 with TRBJ2-7, with 8 bases identical to TRBD2. The junction had 13 bases not matched to a gene; V was cut back by 6 bases and J by 0 bases. CDR1 MDHEN and CDR2 SYDVKM come from the germline V gene. This CDR3 is built from 17 residues. DNA for the CDR3: TGTGCCAGCAGAGGGGGTAATAGCGGGATGTACTCCTACGAGCAGTACTTC. Translated: CASRGGNSGMYSYEQYF.

J is TRBJ2-2 and V is TRBV7-6; 7 bases map to TRBD1. The CDR3 totals 16 residues. CDR1 SGHVS and CDR2 FNYEAQ come from the germline V gene. Trimming took 4 bases from V and 2 from J; bases not matched to a gene: 7. The CDR3, as DNA: TGTGCCAGCAGCTCGACAGGGTTTGTAAACACCGGGGAGCTGTTTTTT. This codes for CASSSTGFVNTGELFF.

The rearrangement links TRBV27 to TRBJ2-7; 7 nucleotides line up with TRBD1. CDR3 length: 14 residues. Looked up from germline, CDR1 is MNHEY and CDR2 is SMNVEV (reference sequence). V lost 3 bases, J lost 3 bases, and 5 bases stayed unmatched. The CDR3 DNA is TGTGCCAGCAGTTTGACAGGGAACTACTACGAGCAGTACTTC. As protein: CASSLTGNYYEQYF.

The chain couples TRBV11-2 to TRBJ2-7; 9 positions match TRBD1. Germline V gene data show CDR1 as SGHAT and CDR2 as FQNNGV. This CDR3 spans 12 amino acids. CDR3 amino acids: CLSGTGMFEQYF. CDR3 sequence (DNA): TGTTTGAGCGGGACAGGGATGTTCGAGCAGTACTTC.

The chain has TRBV20-1 and TRBJ2-1, with D maybe TRBD2 (6 bases). Germline V lookup: CDR1 DFQATT, CDR2 SNEGSKA (reference sequence). Trimming left V 5 bases short and J 16 bases short, with 15 bases between. The CDR3 is made up of 10 amino acids. CDR3 nucleotide sequence: TGCAGTGCTGCCGTGACTAGACCTTTCTTC. Translation: CSAAVTRPFF.

The chain combines TRBV19 with TRBJ1-1, with D perhaps matching TRBD1 (5 bases). The germline V gene has CDR1 LNHDA and CDR2 SQIVND (reference sequence). V gave up 3 bases and J gave up 10 bases, with 15 bases separating them. The CDR3 length is 13 residues. The CDR3 DNA reads TGTGCCAGTAGTATCAGAGGCAGGGAGGTAGCTTTCTTT. Translating it yields CASSIRGREVAFF.

This clone was counted a few times. The chain links TRBV5-1 to TRBJ2-2; maybe TRBD2 (5 bases). The germline CDR1 and CDR2 sequences are SGHRS and YFSETQ. V was cut by 4 bases and J by 7 bases, with 11 bases left in between. This CDR3 region has 13 residues. Here the CDR3 DNA reads TGCGCCAGCAGCATCGGACTCAACGGGGAGCTGTTTTTT. This sequence encodes CASSIGLNGELFF.

This chain connects TRBV7-2 to TRBJ2-7, with a weak D call TRBD2 (6 bases). V was pared by 1 base and J by 1 base, with 11 bases between. The CDR3 is made up of 15 amino acids. CDR1 SGHTA and CDR2 FQGNSA come from the germline V gene. The CDR3 region is CASSLVASESYEQYF. For the CDR3, the DNA is TGTGCCAGCAGCTTAGTTGCTAGCGAGTCCTACGAGCAGTACTTC.

This clone was observed a single time. This rearrangement joins TRBV7-8 to TRBJ2-3; 9 bases are a match to TRBD2. The V gene's germline CDR1 is SGHVS and CDR2 FQNEAQ. V was pared by 3 bases and J by 4 bases, with 8 bases of the junction left unmatched. The CDR3 runs 16 residues. DNA for the CDR3: TGTGCCAGCAGCTTGGCTAGCGGGATTAACTCAGATACGCAGTATTTT. Amino acid sequence: CASSLASGINSDTQYF.

The chain recombines TRBV5-1 with TRBJ1-1; tentative D call: TRBD1 (6 bases). Trimming took off 7 bases at V and 1 base at J, with 14 bases between the two ends. CDR1 SGHRS and CDR2 YFSETQ come from the germline V gene. This CDR3 has 14 residues. Here the CDR3 DNA reads TGCGCCAGCCGGGACATGGGATCGAACACTGAAGCTTTCTTT. Encoded protein: CASRDMGSNTEAFF.

The J gene is TRBJ1-5, the V gene TRBV5-6, with 8 bases identical to TRBD1. V lost 4 bases to trimming and J lost 3 bases; unmatched junction nucleotides: 6. CDR1 SGHDT and CDR2 YYEEEE come from the germline V gene. The length of the CDR3 is 15 residues. Here the CDR3 reads CASSIQGGSNQPQHF. CDR3 sequence (DNA): TGTGCCAGCAGCATACAGGGGGGCTCCAATCAGCCCCAGCATTTT.

This chain links TRBV28 with TRBJ2-7; maybe TRBD2 (5 bases). Trimming removed 2 bases at V and 4 bases at J, with 18 bases between. The CDR3 is 16 amino acids. The germline gives CDR1 MDHEN, CDR2 SYDVKM. CDR3 region: CASSLLQLDRGYEQYF. In nucleotides, the CDR3 is TGTGCCAGCAGTTTACTTCAGCTGGACCGGGGTTACGAGCAGTACTTC.

The chain employs TRBV5-6 and TRBJ2-3; 11 nucleotides match TRBD2. Germline CDR1 SGHDT, CDR2 YYEEEE. The CDR3 consists of 17 residues. V lost 3 bases and J lost 3; bases outside the gene matches: 9. The DNA for the CDR3 is TGTGCCAGCAGCTGGACCACCGGGACTAGCGGTACAGATACGCAGTATTTT. Its translation: CASSWTTGTSGTDTQYF.

CDR3 in DNA: TGTGCCTGGAGTTACGGCCTGGGGGGGGAAAAACTGTTTTTT. It yields the protein CAWSYGLGGEKLFF. The chain employs TRBV30 and TRBJ1-4; D is possibly TRBD1 (5 bases). V lost 2 bases and J lost 8, with 15 bases in between. Germline V gene data show CDR1 as GTSNPN and CDR2 as SVGIG (reference sequence). This CDR3 contains 14 residues. Combining the CDR3 with reference TRBV30 and TRBJ1-4 gives the whole variable domain SQTIHQWPATLVQPVGSPLSLECTVEGTSNPNLYWYRQAAGRGLQLLFYSVGIGQISSEVPQNLSASRPQDRQFILSSKKLLLSDSGFYLCAWSYGLGGEKLFFGSGTQLSVL.

V usage is TRBV19 and J usage is TRBJ1-5, with D possibly being TRBD1 (6 bases). The ends were cut back, 9 bases at V and 6 bases at J, with 18 bases in the middle. This CDR3 contains 14 residues. The V gene's germline CDR1 is LNHDA and CDR2 SQIVND (reference sequence). The chain's CDR3 is CASEGEGVVQPQHF. In DNA, the CDR3 is TGTGCCAGCGAGGGGGAGGGGGTAGTTCAGCCCCAGCATTTT.

The chain links TRBV13 to TRBJ1-2; 9 bases map to TRBD1. Trimming took 4 bases from V and 9 from J; bases not matched to a gene: 12. Germline V gene lookup returns CDR1 PRHDT and CDR2 FYEKMQ (reference sequence). The CDR3 loop spans 15 amino acids. The CDR3 DNA follows: TGTGCCAGCAGCTCGACCCCCCGGGACAGGGAGAGCTACACCTTC. Translation: CASSSTPRDRESYTF. Using reference TRBV13 and TRBJ1-2 for the parts outside the CDR3, the full variable domain is AAGVIQSPRHLIKEKRETATLKCYPIPRHDTVYWYQQGPGQDPQFLISFYEKMQSDKGSIPDRFSAQQFSDYHSELNMSSLELGDSALYFCASSSTPRDRESYTFGSGTRLTVV.

This clone was recorded a few times. This chain links TRBV7-9 with TRBJ1-2; 7 bases map to TRBD1. V lost 5 bases, J lost 8 bases, and 5 bases stayed unmatched. The CDR3 has 12 residues. Germline CDR1 reads SEHNR; CDR2 reads FQNEAQ (reference sequence). The CDR3 sequence: CASSPGGIGYTF. DNA of the CDR3: TGTGCCAGCAGCCCAGGGGGGATCGGCTACACCTTC.

J is TRBJ2-7 and V is TRBV29-1, with a weak D call TRBD2 (6 bases). The CDR3 runs 14 residues. The germline CDR1 and CDR2 sequences are SQVTM and ANQGSEA. Trimming left V 2 bases short and J 5 bases short, with 16 bases between. The CDR3 sequence: CSVEPGASVHEQYF. The CDR3 nucleotides are TGCAGCGTTGAACCCGGGGCTAGCGTCCACGAGCAGTACTTC.

The J gene is TRBJ2-2, the V gene TRBV9; D unresolved. Germline V lookup: CDR1 SGDLS, CDR2 YYNGEE. CDR3 length: 16 residues. V lost 0 bases and J 0 bases, leaving 9 bases between the germline ends. The CDR3 coding sequence is TGTGCCAGCAGCGTAGTAGCCAAGCCGAACACCGGGGAGCTGTTTTTT. Protein: CASSVVAKPNTGELFF.

The chain joins TRBV5-6 to TRBJ1-2; 7 bases are shared with TRBD1. Trimming removed 0 bases from V and 9 bases from J; junction bases left unmatched: 2. Germline CDR1 and CDR2: SGHDT and YYEEEE. The CDR3 length is 12 residues. The DNA of the CDR3 is TGTGCCAGCAGCTTGGACAGGGGTCGCTACACCTTC. Translation gives CASSLDRGRYTF. Complete variable domain (other parts from reference TRBV5-6 and TRBJ1-2): DAGVTQSPTHLIKTRGQQVTLRCSPKSGHDTVSWYQQALGQGPQFIFQYYEEEERQRGNFPDRFSGHQFPNYSSELNVNALLLGDSALYLCASSLDRGRYTFGSGTRLTVV.

The rearrangement links TRBV6-1 to TRBJ2-2, with D hard to call. The V end was cut by 4 bases, the J end by 2 bases, with 8 bases between. The length of the CDR3 is 14 residues. The germline gives CDR1 MNHNS, CDR2 SASEGT. CDR3 coding DNA: TGTGCCAGCAGTGTGGGCCTAAACACCGGGGAGCTGTTTTTT. This gives the protein CASSVGLNTGELFF.

This chain connects TRBV5-6 to TRBJ1-5; D not resolved. The V end was cut by 0 bases, the J end by 0 bases, with 13 bases between. CDR3 length: 17 residues. Germline V CDR1 and CDR2: SGHDT, YYEEEE. The CDR3: CASSLASGPYSNQPQHF. The CDR3 DNA follows: TGTGCCAGCAGCTTGGCTAGCGGACCATATAGCAATCAGCCCCAGCATTTT.